This TCR beta chain was profiled in a study of cytotoxic CD8 clonotypes in ibrutinib-treated CLL. Study background: Among the patients, about a dozen presented as relapsed/refractory and fewer than 16 as treatment-naive; 17 showed unmutated IGHV. Productive templates averaged about 260,000 per sample, and productive rearrangements more than 80,000. Recorded responses included 24 partial and 2 complete; following median around 73 months, approximately 14 stayed remitted and roughly twelve progressed.

A word on this clone: Its antigen is still unknown.

General study points: Baseline-level clonality went beyond age-matched healthy donors and moved in step with circulating CD8+ T-cell counts.

TCRdb's table, derived via immunoSEQ multiplex PCR, lists solely in-frame clones and lacks some. The sample has approximately 47,000 clones, around three fifths seen once. The ends lost 7 bases at V and 3 bases at J; junction bases unmatched: 8. The CDR3 extends over 14 amino acids. Germline V gives CDR1 SGHTA, CDR2 FQGNSA. The genes are TRBV7-2 and TRBJ2-7; 8 bases are shared with TRBD2. Sequenced material: PBMCs, taken after 24 months of ibrutinib treatment. The TCR originated in a human donor with chronic lymphocytic leukemia. CDR3 nucleotide sequence: TGTGCCAGCACCCGGGGGGGCAGGGGCTACGAGCAGTACTTC. Protein product: CASTRGGRGYEQYF.